The rows below give T cell receptor beta chains drawn from one sample of a study of cytomegalovirus exposure and HLA in healthy donors. Measured with immunoSEQ multiplex PCR; TCRdb has only the in-frame clones, and not every one. Of fewer than 200,000 clones listed, roughly 84% are singletons. Sequencing was carried out using PBMCs. These TCRs come from a man between 25 and 39 years old in good health and CMV-seropositive. The CDR3 runs from the conserved cysteine through the conserved F or W. D genes are given only for firm matches. Size values are once, few and many counts, or a class for expanded clones, and some rows have none.

TRBD2	TRBV4-1	TRBJ2-1	NA	CASSVRLAGGRVVDEQFF	TGCGCCAGCAGTGTTCGACTAGCGGGAGGGCGAGTGGTGGATGAGCAGTTCTTC
NA	TRBV13	TRBJ2-3	NA	CASSLGGADTQYF	TGTGCCAGCAGCTTAGGAGGAGCAGATACGCAGTATTTT
NA	TRBV5-1	TRBJ1-3	NA	CASNSGDSGNTIYF	TGCGCCAGCAATTCAGGGGACTCTGGAAACACCATATATTTT
NA	TRBV27	TRBJ2-3	NA	CASSLGQSTDTQYF	TGTGCCAGCAGTTTAGGGCAGAGCACAGATACGCAGTATTTT
NA	TRBV7-6	TRBJ2-1	NA	CASSPGTYNEQFF	TGTGCCAGCAGCCCCGGGACCTACAATGAGCAGTTCTTC
TRBD2	TRBV4-1	TRBJ2-1	NA	CASSLLAGVINEQFF	TGCGCCAGCAGCCTACTAGCGGGAGTAATCAATGAGCAGTTCTTC
TRBD1	TRBV6-5	TRBJ2-5	NA	CASSIPGTGYGTQYF	TGTGCCAGCAGTATACCCGGGACAGGGTATGGGACCCAGTACTTC
NA	TRBV7-3	TRBJ2-5	once	CASSLSGAGETQYF	TGTGCCAGCAGCTTATCAGGGGCGGGCGAGACCCAGTACTTC
NA	TRBV19	TRBJ1-2	NA	CASSIQWGDYGYTF	TGTGCCAGTAGTATCCAGTGGGGAGACTATGGCTACACCTTC
NA	TRBV9	TRBJ1-2	NA	CASSAGGANYGYTF	TGTGCCAGCAGTGCCGGAGGTGCCAACTATGGCTACACCTTC
NA	TRBV19	TRBJ1-2	NA	CASSDWQGHYGYTF	TGTGCCAGTAGTGATTGGCAGGGGCATTATGGCTACACCTTC
TRBD2	TRBV29-1	TRBJ2-7	NA	CSVTSGSYEQYF	TGCAGCGTCACTAGCGGCTCCTACGAGCAGTACTTC
TRBD1	TRBV7-8	TRBJ1-5	once	CASSYRGGGNQPQHF	TGTGCCAGCAGCTACAGGGGTGGCGGCAATCAGCCCCAGCATTTT
TRBD1	TRBV6-5	TRBJ1-2	NA	CASSPDRGRRYGYTF	TGTGCCAGCAGCCCCGACAGGGGCCGGCGATATGGCTACACCTTC
TRBD1	TRBV19	TRBJ1-5	NA	CASSIHPGQGRNQPQHF	TGTGCCAGTAGTATCCACCCGGGACAGGGGCGGAATCAGCCCCAGCATTTT
TRBD1	TRBV5-5	TRBJ1-1	NA	CASSQGVWTGSLNTEAFF	TGTGCCAGCAGCCAGGGAGTCTGGACAGGGTCCCTGAACACTGAAGCTTTCTTT
TRBD2	TRBV7-2	TRBJ2-2	NA	CASSFQRGGGELFF	TGTGCCAGCAGCTTTCAAAGGGGAGGGGGGGAGCTGTTTTTT
TRBD2	TRBV29-1	TRBJ2-5	NA	CSVELTGGPRETQYF	TGCAGCGTCGAATTAACGGGAGGGCCGAGAGAGACCCAGTACTTC